These 22 T cell receptor beta chains came from one sample sequenced in a study of T-cell memory formation after mild COVID-19. Using its own MiXCR run on the 5' RACE reads, TCRdb lists one record per CDR3 protein. The repertoire holds hundreds of thousands of distinct CDR3 sequences, with over 15% as singletons. The specimen was PBMCs or a T cell subset sorted from them (not recorded which). The receptors were gathered from an adult woman who had mild COVID-19 (a few samples of this study predate the infection). Cell type and time point are not known.

The rearrangement joins TRBV29-1 to TRBJ1-4; the match to TRBD1 covers 10 bases. The ends lost 6 bases at V and 0 bases at J; junction bases unmatched: 4. This CDR3 is 15 amino acids long. Germline CDR1 reads SQVTM; CDR2 reads ANQGSEA. The CDR3 DNA sequence: TGCAGCGTGACCGGGACAGGGGCAACTAATGAAAAACTGTTTTTT. Encoded protein: CSVTGTGATNEKLFF.

The CDR3 protein is CASSQDLAGLNNEQFF. The DNA for the CDR3 is TGTGCCAGCAGCCAAGACCTAGCGGGGTTAAACAATGAGCAGTTCTTC. This chain joins TRBV4-2 and TRBJ2-1, with TRBD2 matching 9 bases. V was clipped by 0 bases and J by 5 bases; unmatched bases: 5. Germline CDR1 and CDR2: LGHNA and YNFKEQ. This CDR3 region has 16 residues.

The chain couples TRBV20-1 to TRBJ1-2, with 9 bases identical to TRBD1. The CDR3 runs to 15 residues. CDR1 is DFQATT and CDR2 is SNEGSKA in the germline V gene (reference sequence). The V and J ends lost 6 bases and 2 bases, in that order; junction bases with no gene match: 10. The CDR3 DNA reads TGCAGTGCCCCAGCCAGACAGGGGGAAAACTATGGCTACACCTTC. It specifies CSAPARQGENYGYTF.

V and J are TRBV27 and TRBJ2-1; D is uncertain. Germline V CDR1 and CDR2: MNHEY, SMNVEV (reference sequence). Trimming took off 2 bases at V and 0 bases at J, with 17 bases between the two ends. CDR3 length: 18 residues. CDR3 DNA: TGTGCCAGCAGTTTAACCCCGCCGGCAGTCGGCTCCTACAATGAGCAGTTCTTC. Its protein product is CASSLTPPAVGSYNEQFF.

V and J are TRBV10-3 and TRBJ1-5; no definite D call. V was pared by 7 bases and J by 4 bases, with 11 bases between. The CDR3 totals 13 residues. Germline CDR1 is ENHRY and CDR2 is SYGVKD. The CDR3 is CAIMGSPNQPQHF. The CDR3 DNA reads as TGTGCCATCATGGGTTCGCCAAATCAGCCCCAGCATTTT.

This clonotype occurred a few times. The chain links TRBV6-2 or TRBV6-3 to TRBJ1-2; no clear D gene. This CDR3 contains 13 residues. Germline CDR1 reads MNHEY; CDR2 reads SVGEGT. V dropped 4 bases and J dropped 2 bases, with 8 bases sitting between them. The CDR3 loop is CASSLQRNYGYTF. The CDR3 bases are TGTGCCAGCAGTTTGCAGAGAAACTATGGCTACACCTTC.

The gene calls are TRBV24-1 and TRBJ2-1; the D gene could be TRBD1 or TRBD2 (8 bases each). V shed 0 bases and J shed 9 bases, with 17 bases lying between them. This CDR3 region has 16 residues. Looked up from germline, CDR1 is KGHDR and CDR2 is SFDVKD. The CDR3 protein is CATSDLRGQAGGEQFF. Here the CDR3 DNA reads TGTGCCACCAGTGATTTGAGGGGACAGGCGGGGGGTGAGCAGTTCTTC.

The chain combines TRBV10-3 with TRBJ2-1, with 9 bases lining up with TRBD1. The CDR3 totals 14 residues. Germline CDR1 is ENHRY and CDR2 is SYGVKD. Trimming removed 3 bases from V and 6 bases from J; junction bases left unmatched: 3. CDR3 bases: TGTGCCATCAGTGACTCGGGACAGGGCAATGAGCAGTTCTTC. It codes for CAISDSGQGNEQFF.

The chain couples TRBV2 to TRBJ1-1, with D possibly being TRBD1 (5 bases). Per the germline V gene, CDR1 is SNHLY and CDR2 is FYNNEI. Trimming shortened V by 4 bases and J by 8 bases, and 8 bases separated the two germline ends. The CDR3 sequence is 11 residues long. This chain's CDR3 is CASSAEGEAFF. Written as DNA, the CDR3 is TGTGCCAGCAGTGCCGAGGGGGAAGCTTTCTTT.

The gene calls are TRBV15 and TRBJ2-3; TRBD2 matches at 8 bases. Germline CDR1 is LNHNV and CDR2 is YYDKDF (reference sequence). V shed 4 bases, J shed 8 bases, and the junction held 11 bases outside the gene matches. There are 15 residues in the CDR3. CDR3 bases: TGTGCCACCAGCAAACAACTAGCGGTGTTTAGTACGCAGTATTTT. Translated: CATSKQLAVFSTQYF.

This chain connects TRBV3-1 to TRBJ2-7, with D unclear. V lost 1 base, J lost 4 bases, and 8 bases lay in between. This CDR3 has 13 residues. CDR1 is LGHDT and CDR2 is YNNKEL in the germline V gene (reference sequence). CDR3 loop: CASSQVERYEQYF. For the CDR3, the DNA is TGTGCCAGCAGCCAAGTTGAGAGGTACGAGCAGTACTTC.

The V gene is TRBV6-6, the J gene TRBJ2-2, with 7 nucleotides matching TRBD1. The germline CDR1 and CDR2 sequences are MNHNY and SVGAGI (reference sequence). V shed 2 bases, J shed 4 bases, and the junction held 10 bases outside the gene matches. This CDR3 spans 17 amino acids. CDR3 sequence: CASSYHGTVRATGELFF. In DNA, the CDR3 is TGTGCCAGCAGTTACCACGGGACAGTACGGGCCACCGGGGAGCTGTTTTTT.

This clonotype was recorded a few times. The chain recombines TRBV10-3 with TRBJ1-5; D gene unclear. CDR1 is ENHRY, CDR2 SYGVKD, per germline. Trimming pared 9 bases from V and 0 bases from J, leaving 15 bases between. The CDR3 covers 15 residues. The CDR3: CAIGPSSYSNQPQHF. The CDR3 DNA sequence: TGTGCCATTGGGCCTAGCAGTTATAGCAATCAGCCCCAGCATTTT.

This chain connects TRBV7-8 to TRBJ1-5; no clear D. The CDR3 extends over 15 amino acids. V shed 5 bases and J shed 5 bases, with 16 bases lying between them. Germline V gene sequence: CDR1 SGHVS, CDR2 FQNEAQ. CDR3 nucleotide sequence: TGTGCCAGCAGCGTCCTGAGCAGTCCCGATCAGCCCCAGCATTTT. Translation gives CASSVLSSPDQPQHF.

The genes are TRBV14 and TRBJ2-1; weak D call: TRBD1 (6 bases). Between the trimmed V and J ends, which lost 2 bases and 4 bases, there was a span of 18 bases. Germline lookup yields CDR1 SGHDN and CDR2 FVKESK. The CDR3 covers 17 residues. CDR3 in amino acids: CASSQYSGTPGYNEQFF. DNA of the CDR3: TGTGCCAGCAGCCAATACTCCGGGACACCTGGGTACAATGAGCAGTTCTTC.

The rearrangement links TRBV15 to TRBJ2-4; no definite D call. CDR3 length: 16 residues. V was cut by 1 base and J by 0 bases, with 10 bases left in between. Germline V gene sequence: CDR1 LNHNV, CDR2 YYDKDF (reference sequence). The CDR3 bases are TGTGCCACCAGCAGAGTTGGTGGGTCAGCCAAAAACATTCAGTACTTC. Translation: CATSRVGGSAKNIQYF.

The V and J genes are TRBV7-2 and TRBJ2-1; 7 bases match TRBD2. The germline V gene has CDR1 SGHTA and CDR2 FQGNSA. The junction had 12 bases not matched to a gene; V was cut back by 0 bases and J by 7 bases. CDR3 length: 17 residues. The CDR3 is CASSLAFERTRLNEQFF. The CDR3 DNA sequence: TGTGCCAGCAGCTTAGCGTTTGAAAGGACTAGGTTGAATGAGCAGTTCTTC.

This clonotype was seen ten or more times. The CDR3 region has the DNA TGTGCCAGCAGTTTCCAGTCCAACTCCTACAATGAGCAGTTCTTC. Residues: CASSFQSNSYNEQFF. This chain joins TRBV12-3 or TRBV12-4 and TRBJ2-1; no definite D call. The V gene lost 3 bases and the J gene lost 0 bases, with 9 bases spanning the gap. The CDR3 runs to 15 residues.

The V and J genes are TRBV7-6 and TRBJ2-1; a weak D match, TRBD1 (5 bases). The CDR3 has 16 amino acids. The germline CDR1 and CDR2 sequences are SGHVS and FNYEAQ. V was trimmed by 4 bases and J by 0 bases, leaving 13 bases between them. As DNA, the CDR3 is TGTGCCAGCAGCTCCCGGTGGGGCAGCTCCTACAATGAGCAGTTCTTC. Translating it yields CASSSRWGSSYNEQFF.

This clonotype was seen only a few times. V gene TRBV7-2 combines with J gene TRBJ1-1, with 8 bases identical to TRBD1. There are 15 residues in the CDR3. CDR1 SGHTA and CDR2 FQGNSA come from the germline V gene. The junction had 9 bases not matched to a gene; V was cut back by 5 bases and J by 4 bases. The CDR3 coding sequence is TGTGCCAGCAGCCCGCGAGGACAGGGCCGCACTGAAGCTTTCTTT. Its protein is CASSPRGQGRTEAFF.

The chain is built from TRBV20-1 and TRBJ1-4; D perhaps matches TRBD1 (6 bases). Trimming shortened V by 3 bases and J by 3 bases, and 8 bases separated the two germline ends. Germline V lookup: CDR1 DFQATT, CDR2 SNEGSKA (reference sequence). CDR3 size: 13 residues. The CDR3 coding sequence is TGCAGTGCTAGTCGGACAGCTAATGAAAAACTGTTTTTT. Translated, it gives CSASRTANEKLFF.

This clonotype was observed many times. The chain recombines TRBV12-3 or TRBV12-4 with TRBJ1-1; the D gene is possibly TRBD1 (5 bases). The CDR3 runs to 17 residues. V lost 8 bases and J 0 bases, leaving 22 bases between the germline ends. DNA of the CDR3: TGTGCCAGCCGTACGGCCCGACGCGGGGGGATGAACACTGAAGCTTTCTTT. It yields the protein CASRTARRGGMNTEAFF.